The next 13 T cell receptor beta chains were all read from a single sample in a study of metastatic and nonmetastatic thyroid tumors. Patients underwent thyroid surgery, and none had received any treatment before it. TCRdb re-clonotyped the PCR reads via MiXCR. The table includes 25,000 or so clones, around 16% detected once. Sequencing was done on a sample of blood. The source is a male donor with papillary thyroid cancer or a benign thyroid nodule (not recorded which). Some clones in this sample may be carry-over from other donors' samples.

This clone is termed medium-sized. V gene TRBV7-3 combines with J gene TRBJ2-1; 10 positions match TRBD1. The CDR3 has 15 residues. With 2 bases clipped from V and 7 bases from J, the junction kept 5 bases outside the gene matches. The germline V gene has CDR1 SGHTA and CDR2 FQGTGA. CDR3 sequence: CASSLGGQGGNEQFF. DNA for the CDR3: TGTGCCAGCAGCTTAGGAGGACAGGGGGGGAATGAGCAGTTCTTC. Full variable domain (remainder filled in from reference TRBV7-3 and TRBJ2-1): GAGVSQTPSNKVTEKGKYVELRCDPISGHTALYWYRQSLGQGPEFLIYFQGTGAADDSGLPNDRFFAVRPEGSVSTLKIQRTERGDSAVYLCASSLGGQGGNEQFFGPGTRLTVL.

As concerns this clone: The junction shows a germline mismatch at one end, possibly a read error. J is TRBJ1-2 and V is TRBV7-6; no reliable D call. The CDR3 is 15 residues long. The germline V gene encodes CDR1 SGHVS and CDR2 FNYEAQ. DNA for the CDR3: TGTGCCAGCAGCGAAGAGGTGGCTGGGGTCTATGGCTGCACCTTC. This translates into CASSEEVAGVYGCTF.

By frequency in the sample, this clone is medium-sized. CDR3 bases: TGTGCCAGCAGTGAAGCTAGCGGCTCTGGGGCCAACGTCCTGACTTTC. It is translated as CASSEASGSGANVLTF. The J gene is TRBJ2-6, the V gene TRBV6-1, with a tentative D call TRBD2 (6 bases). Germline-derived CDR1 and CDR2 are MNHNS and SASEGT. The ends were cut back, 0 bases at V and 0 bases at J, with 6 bases in the middle. The CDR3 totals 16 residues.

This clone was seen repeatedly, ten times or more. The chain recombines TRBV9 with TRBJ2-7, with 10 bases lining up with TRBD2. Germline values: CDR1 SGDLS, CDR2 YYNGEE. V shed 3 bases, J shed 5 bases, and the junction held 11 bases outside the gene matches. This CDR3 spans 16 amino acids. The CDR3 region has the DNA TGTGCCAGCAGCGCAAAGAGCGGGAGGGAGGCCAACGAGCAGTACTTC. Protein: CASSAKSGREANEQYF.

The sample holds many counts of this clone. The rearrangement links TRBV5-1 to TRBJ1-1, with 11 nucleotides matching TRBD1. In germline, CDR1 is SGHRS, CDR2 YFSETQ. This CDR3 region has 14 residues. The junction had 3 bases not matched to a gene; V was cut back by 4 bases and J by 4 bases. In DNA form, the CDR3 reads TGCGCCAGCAGCATAGGGACAGGGGGCACTGAAGCTTTCTTT. This gives the protein CASSIGTGGTEAFF. Full variable domain (remainder filled in from reference TRBV5-1 and TRBJ1-1): KAGVTQTPRYLIKTRGQQVTLSCSPISGHRSVSWYQQTPGQGLQFLFEYFSETQRNKGNFPGRFSGRQFSNSRSEMNVSTLELGDSALYLCASSIGTGGTEAFFGQGTRLTVV.

This clone was picked up many times. The chain uses TRBV7-9 and TRBJ1-1, with D unresolved. CDR1 SEHNR and CDR2 FQNEAQ come from the germline V gene (reference sequence). The CDR3 extends over 15 amino acids. Trimming took 0 bases from V and 1 from J, leaving 9 bases between them. The CDR3 sequence is CASSLALMGNTEAFF. The DNA for the CDR3 is TGTGCCAGCAGCTTAGCGCTAATGGGGAACACTGAAGCTTTCTTT.

This clone occurred many times. V and J are TRBV5-6 and TRBJ1-3; D is unresolved. This CDR3 contains 15 residues. Germline-derived CDR1 and CDR2 are SGHDT and YYEEEE. Trimming stripped 0 bases from V and 0 bases from J, with 7 bases between. The CDR3 reads CASSLGRLSGNTIYF. CDR3 coding DNA: TGTGCCAGCAGCTTGGGGCGGCTCTCTGGAAACACCATATATTTT.

In its sample, this clone was seen many times. This chain joins TRBV6-1 and TRBJ2-3; 11 nucleotides align to TRBD1. In germline, CDR1 is MNHNS, CDR2 SASEGT. V dropped 6 bases and J dropped 4; count of bases not matched to a gene: 9. The CDR3 is 16 amino acids. In nucleotides, the CDR3 is TGTGCCAGCAGCCGGACAGGGGGCGCCAGCGCAGATACGCAGTATTTT. Translating gives CASSRTGGASADTQYF.

The DNA for the CDR3 is TGTGCCAGCAGCCAGCAGGGAGGCACAGATACGCAGTATTTT. Protein: CASSQQGGTDTQYF. This chain links TRBV6-1 with TRBJ2-3, with D perhaps given as TRBD1 or TRBD2 (5 bases each). From germline, CDR1 is MNHNS and CDR2 SASEGT. This CDR3 is built from 14 residues. V was cut by 6 bases and J by 1 base, with 11 bases left in between.

There are many counts of this clone. V gene TRBV12-3 or TRBV12-4 combines with J gene TRBJ1-5, with unresolved D. This CDR3 contains 16 residues. The germline V and J ends were trimmed by 2 bases and 3 bases, with 14 bases remaining between them. Here the CDR3 reads CASSLRSEGPNQPQHF. CDR3 bases: TGTGCCAGCAGTTTAAGGTCGGAAGGTCCCAATCAGCCCCAGCATTTT.

This clone was found many times. J is TRBJ1-1 and V is TRBV7-6, with D maybe TRBD1 (5 bases). Trimming stripped 4 bases from V and 9 bases from J, with 21 bases between. The germline V gene encodes CDR1 SGHVS and CDR2 FNYEAQ. CDR3 length equals 15 residues. CDR3 amino acids: CASSYLDSPIRQAFF. The DNA of the CDR3 is TGTGCCAGCAGCTATTTAGACAGTCCTATCAGGCAAGCTTTCTTT.

This clone was detected many times. This chain links TRBV4-1 with TRBJ2-3; tentatively, D is TRBD1 (5 bases). This CDR3 region has 18 residues. Germline assignment: CDR1 MGHRA and CDR2 YSYEKL. With 4 bases removed from V and 2 bases from J, the gap between germline ends came to 22 bases. The CDR3 spells CASSLLGAHMEYTDTQYF. The DNA of the CDR3 is TGCGCCAGCAGCCTCCTAGGGGCCCATATGGAGTACACAGATACGCAGTATTTT.

This clone was seen ten or more times. A much larger clone differs from this one at a single base, so this may be a read error. The V gene is TRBV2, the J gene TRBJ1-1; no definite D call. This CDR3 contains 15 residues. V lost 3 bases and J lost 3, with 14 bases in between. CDR1 is SNHLY and CDR2 is FYNNEI in the germline V gene. This CDR3 is CASSEGVPLYTEAFF. The CDR3 DNA follows: TGTGCCAGCAGTGAGGGAGTTCCCTTATACACTGAAGCTTTCTTT.